Below are 2 T cell receptor beta chains sequenced from a single sample in a study of cytomegalovirus exposure and HLA in healthy donors. The study ran its PCR with 60 Vbeta and 13 Jbeta primers. The table came from immunoSEQ multiplex PCR; TCRdb's copy has only in-frame clones and leaves some out. Among some 150,000 clones, approximately 72% were seen once, and the ten largest hold about 2.8%. The sequenced material came from PBMCs. The receptors here all came from a man in his late teens or twenties in good health and CMV-seronegative.

This chain joins TRBV4-3 and TRBJ1-6; TRBD1 is a possible D gene (6 bases). Trimming shortened V by 0 bases and J by 3 bases, and 9 bases separated the two germline ends. Germline V gene sequence: CDR1 LGHNA, CDR2 YSLEER. The CDR3 extends over 16 amino acids. The CDR3 spells CASSQERQVYNSPLHF. The CDR3 nucleotides are TGCGCCAGCAGCCAAGAACGACAGGTCTATAATTCACCCCTCCACTTT.

This chain joins TRBV5-1 and TRBJ2-1; 13 nucleotides align to TRBD2. CDR3 length: 17 residues. The germline CDR1 and CDR2 sequences are SGHRS and YFSETQ. V shed 2 bases and J 9 bases; nucleotides not matched to a gene: 11. CDR3 residues: CASSFQLAGGPDGEQFF. The CDR3 DNA reads as TGCGCCAGCAGCTTTCAACTAGCGGGGGGGCCAGACGGTGAGCAGTTCTTC. Drawing the rest from reference TRBV5-1 and TRBJ2-1, the complete variable domain is KAGVTQTPRYLIKTRGQQVTLSCSPISGHRSVSWYQQTPGQGLQFLFEYFSETQRNKGNFPGRFSGRQFSNSRSEMNVSTLELGDSALYLCASSFQLAGGPDGEQFFGPGTRLTVL.